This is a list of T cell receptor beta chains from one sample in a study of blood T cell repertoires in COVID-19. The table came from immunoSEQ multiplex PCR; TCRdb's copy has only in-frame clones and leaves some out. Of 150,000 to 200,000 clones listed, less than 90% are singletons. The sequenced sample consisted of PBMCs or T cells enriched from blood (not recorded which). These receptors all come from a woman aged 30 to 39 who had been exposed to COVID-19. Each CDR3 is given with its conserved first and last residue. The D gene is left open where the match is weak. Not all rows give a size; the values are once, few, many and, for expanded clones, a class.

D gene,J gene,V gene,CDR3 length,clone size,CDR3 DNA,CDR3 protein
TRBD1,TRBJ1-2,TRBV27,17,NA,TGTGCCAGCAGTTTCGCCTGGAGTGACAGGGGGCTAAATGGCTACACCTTC,CASSFAWSDRGLNGYTF
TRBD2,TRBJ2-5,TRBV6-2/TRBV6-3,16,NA,TGTGCCAGCAGTTACTCGGCGGGGGGCAGACAAGAGACCCAGTACTTC,CASSYSAGGRQETQYF
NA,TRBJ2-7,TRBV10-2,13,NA,TGCGCCAGCAGGGGACTTCCTTCCTACGAGCAGTACTTC,CASRGLPSYEQYF
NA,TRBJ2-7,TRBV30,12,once,TGTGCCTGGAGCGAACCGGGCTACGAGCAGTACTTC,CAWSEPGYEQYF
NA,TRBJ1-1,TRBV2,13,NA,TGTGCCAGCCTGAAAGACAGGAACACTGAAGCTTTCTTT,CASLKDRNTEAFF
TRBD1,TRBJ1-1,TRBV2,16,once,TGTGCCAGCAGTTTACCGGGACAGCCCCCGGACACTGAAGCTTTCTTT,CASSLPGQPPDTEAFF
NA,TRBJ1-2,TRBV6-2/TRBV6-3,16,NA,TGTGCCAGCAGTTACTCGGGCCTTTTAGGTGACTATGGCTACACCTTC,CASSYSGLLGDYGYTF
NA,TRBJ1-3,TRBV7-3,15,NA,TGTGCCAGCAGCTTTGGACAAGCCTCTGGAAACACCATATATTTT,CASSFGQASGNTIYF
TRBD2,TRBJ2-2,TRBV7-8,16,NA,TGTGCCAGCAGCTTGCTAGCGGGGGGGTGGACCGGGGAGCTGTTTTTT,CASSLLAGGWTGELFF
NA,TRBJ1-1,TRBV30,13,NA,TGTGCCTGGAGCCCAGGGTTGAACACTGAAGCTTTCTTT,CAWSPGLNTEAFF
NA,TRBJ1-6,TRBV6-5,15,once,TGTGCCAGCAGGATATGGACAGCGGATAATTCACCCCTCCACTTT,CASRIWTADNSPLHF
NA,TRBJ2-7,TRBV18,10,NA,TGTGCCAGCTCCGTCAGGGGAAGAAACTTC,CASSVRGRNF